Listed below are T cell receptor beta chains from one sample, sequenced in a study of memory CD4+ T cells and cytomegalovirus serostatus. Profiling relied on immunoSEQ multiplex PCR, and the TCRdb table lists in-frame clones only, not all of them. The data show about 75,000 clones, around 78% seen once. Sequenced material: memory CD4+ T cells from blood. These receptors all stem from an adult in good health and CMV-seropositive. Each CDR3 is given with its conserved first and last residue. Fields, in order: clone size, D gene, J gene, V gene, CDR3 protein, CDR3 DNA. A D gene is named only where the DNA matches it firmly. Expanded clones get a size class; other rows say once, few or many, or leave the size out.

>.|.|TRBJ1-4|TRBV18
CASSQGLGGEKLFF
TGTGCCAGCTCACAGGGCCTAGGAGGTGAAAAACTGTTTTTT
>.|.|TRBJ2-7|TRBV6-1
CASTHTYEQYF
TGTGCCAGCACCCACACTTACGAGCAGTACTTC
>.|.|TRBJ1-1|TRBV7-2
CASSFSGRTEAFF
TGTGCCAGCAGCTTTTCGGGTCGAACTGAAGCTTTCTTT
>.|.|TRBJ1-5|TRBV18
CASSPMDRGPQHF
TGTGCCAGCTCACCAATGGACCGGGGGCCCCAGCATTTT
>once|.|TRBJ2-3|TRBV20-1
CSGDRGDTQYF
TGCAGCGGGGACCGTGGAGATACGCAGTATTTT
>.|.|TRBJ1-4|TRBV13
CASSYRTVINEKLFF
TGTGCCAGCAGCTACAGGACAGTAATTAATGAAAAACTGTTTTTT
>.|.|TRBJ1-2|TRBV6-5
CASSYQGGGYGYTF
TGTGCCAGCAGTTACCAGGGCGGTGGCTATGGCTACACCTTC
>.|.|TRBJ1-2|TRBV6-6
CASQLQSDLRGYTF
TGTGCCAGCCAATTACAGAGCGACCTTAGGGGCTACACCTTC
>.|.|TRBJ1-4|TRBV5-1
CASSYRDGGEKLFF
TGCGCCAGCAGCTACAGGGACGGAGGTGAAAAACTGTTTTTT
>.|.|TRBJ1-5|TRBV19
CASSTTRGPQHF
TGTGCCAGTAGTACCACTCGGGGGCCCCAGCATTTT
>.|.|TRBJ1-2|TRBV5-6
CASSFGQLKWYGYTF
TGTGCCAGCAGCTTTGGACAACTAAAGTGGTATGGCTACACCTTC
>few|.|TRBJ1-2|TRBV11-2
CASSLFGGNGYTF
TGTGCCAGCAGCTTATTCGGGGGGAATGGCTACACCTTC
>.|.|TRBJ2-7|TRBV2
CASLNEGLEDEQYF
TGTGCCAGCCTAAACGAAGGCCTAGAGGACGAGCAGTACTTC
>.|TRBD2|TRBJ2-5|TRBV5-5
CASSLVPGLAGAETQYF
TGTGCCAGCAGCTTGGTCCCTGGACTAGCGGGGGCTGAGACCCAGTACTTC
>.|.|TRBJ2-2|TRBV5-1
CASKRGQNTGELFF
TGCGCCAGCAAACGGGGACAGAACACCGGGGAGCTGTTTTTT
>.|TRBD1|TRBJ2-2|TRBV18
CASSPRQGVDTGELFF
TGTGCCAGCTCACCAAGACAGGGTGTCGACACCGGGGAGCTGTTTTTT